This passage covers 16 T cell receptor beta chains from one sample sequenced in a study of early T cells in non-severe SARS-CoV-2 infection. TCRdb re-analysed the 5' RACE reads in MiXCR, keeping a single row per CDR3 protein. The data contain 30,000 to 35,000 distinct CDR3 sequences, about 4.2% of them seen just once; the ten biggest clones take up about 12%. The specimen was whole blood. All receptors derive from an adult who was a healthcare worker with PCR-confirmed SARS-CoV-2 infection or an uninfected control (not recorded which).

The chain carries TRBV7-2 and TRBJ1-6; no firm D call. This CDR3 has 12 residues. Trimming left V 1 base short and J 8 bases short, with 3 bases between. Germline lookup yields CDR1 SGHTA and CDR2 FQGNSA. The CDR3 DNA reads TGTGCCAGCAGCTTAGTTGATTCACCCCTCCACTTT. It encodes CASSLVDSPLHF.

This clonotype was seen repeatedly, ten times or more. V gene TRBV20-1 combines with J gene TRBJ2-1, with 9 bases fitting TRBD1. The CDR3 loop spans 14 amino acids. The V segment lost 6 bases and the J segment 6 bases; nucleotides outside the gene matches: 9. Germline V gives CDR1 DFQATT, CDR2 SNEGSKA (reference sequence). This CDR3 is CSADEGTGSNEQFF. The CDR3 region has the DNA TGCAGTGCGGACGAAGGGACAGGGTCCAATGAGCAGTTCTTC.

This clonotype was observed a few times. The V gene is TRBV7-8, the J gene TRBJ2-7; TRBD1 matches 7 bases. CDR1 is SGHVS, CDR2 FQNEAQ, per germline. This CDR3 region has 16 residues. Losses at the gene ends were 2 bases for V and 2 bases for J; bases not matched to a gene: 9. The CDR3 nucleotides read TGTGCCAGCAGCTTACCTGGGACAGTTTCCACCTACGAGCAGTACTTC. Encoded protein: CASSLPGTVSTYEQYF. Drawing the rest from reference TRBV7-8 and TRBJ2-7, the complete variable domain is GAGVSQSPRYKVAKRGQDVALRCDPISGHVSLFWYQQALGQGPEFLTYFQNEAQLDKSGLPSDRFFAERPEGSVSTLKIQRTQQEDSAVYLCASSLPGTVSTYEQYFGPGTRLTVT.

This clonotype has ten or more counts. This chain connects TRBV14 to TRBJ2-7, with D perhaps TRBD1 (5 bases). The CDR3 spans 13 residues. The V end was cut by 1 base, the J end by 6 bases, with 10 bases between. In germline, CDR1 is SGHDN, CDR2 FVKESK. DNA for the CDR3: TGTGCCAGCAGCCAAGTTCCAGGGTTCGAGCAGTACTTC. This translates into CASSQVPGFEQYF.

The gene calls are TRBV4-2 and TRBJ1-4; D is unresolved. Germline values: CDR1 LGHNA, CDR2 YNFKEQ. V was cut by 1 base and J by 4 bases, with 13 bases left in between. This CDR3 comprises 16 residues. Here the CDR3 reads CASSQGGNTINEKLFF. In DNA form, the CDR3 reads TGTGCCAGCAGCCAAGGAGGGAATACGATTAATGAAAAACTGTTTTTT.

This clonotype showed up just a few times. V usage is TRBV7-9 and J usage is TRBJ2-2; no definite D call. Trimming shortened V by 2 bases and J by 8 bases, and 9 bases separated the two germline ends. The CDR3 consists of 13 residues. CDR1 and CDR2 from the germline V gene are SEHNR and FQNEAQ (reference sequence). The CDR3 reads CASSLNTGGELFF. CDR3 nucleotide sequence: TGTGCCAGCAGCTTAAATACTGGAGGGGAGCTGTTTTTT.

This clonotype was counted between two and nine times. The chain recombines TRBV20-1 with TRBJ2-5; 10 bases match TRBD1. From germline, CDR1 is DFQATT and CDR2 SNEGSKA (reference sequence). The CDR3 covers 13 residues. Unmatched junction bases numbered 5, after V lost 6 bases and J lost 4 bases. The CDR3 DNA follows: TGCAGTGCGCCGAGACAGGGGGCAGAGACCCAGTACTTC. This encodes CSAPRQGAETQYF.

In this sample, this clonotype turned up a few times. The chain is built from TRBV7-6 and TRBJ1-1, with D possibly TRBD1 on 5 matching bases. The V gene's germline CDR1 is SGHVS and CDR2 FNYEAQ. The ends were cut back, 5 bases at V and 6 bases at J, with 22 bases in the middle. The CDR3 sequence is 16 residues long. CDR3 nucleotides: TGTGCCAGCAGCCCAAGGGGCACAGCCTCCCAAGCTGAAGCTTTCTTT. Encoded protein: CASSPRGTASQAEAFF.

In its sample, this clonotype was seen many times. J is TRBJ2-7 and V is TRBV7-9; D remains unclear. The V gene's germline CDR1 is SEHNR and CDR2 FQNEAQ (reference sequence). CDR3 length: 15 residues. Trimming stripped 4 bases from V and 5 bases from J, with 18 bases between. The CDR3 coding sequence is TGTGCCAGCAGCTCCGGTACGGCCACGGCGGACGAGCAGTACTTC. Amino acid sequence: CASSSGTATADEQYF.

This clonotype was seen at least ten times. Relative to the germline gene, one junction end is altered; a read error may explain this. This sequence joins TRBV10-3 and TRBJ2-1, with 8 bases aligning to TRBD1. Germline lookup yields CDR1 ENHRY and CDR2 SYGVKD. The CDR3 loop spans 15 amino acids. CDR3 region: CAISPGRGQSNEQFF. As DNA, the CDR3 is TGTGCTATCAGCCCCGGCAGGGGGCAAAGCAATGAGCAGTTCTTC.

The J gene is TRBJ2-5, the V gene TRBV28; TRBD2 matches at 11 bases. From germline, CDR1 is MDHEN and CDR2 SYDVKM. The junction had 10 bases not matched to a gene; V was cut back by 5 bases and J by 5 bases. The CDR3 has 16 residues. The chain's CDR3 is CASSHRTSGYRETQYF. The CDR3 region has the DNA TGTGCCAGCAGTCATCGGACTAGCGGGTATCGTGAGACCCAGTACTTC.

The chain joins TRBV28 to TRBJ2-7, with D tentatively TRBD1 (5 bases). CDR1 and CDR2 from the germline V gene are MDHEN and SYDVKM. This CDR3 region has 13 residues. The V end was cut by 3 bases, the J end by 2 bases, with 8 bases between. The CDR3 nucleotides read TGTGCCAGCAGTTTCGACAGCACCTACGAGCAGTACTTC. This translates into CASSFDSTYEQYF.

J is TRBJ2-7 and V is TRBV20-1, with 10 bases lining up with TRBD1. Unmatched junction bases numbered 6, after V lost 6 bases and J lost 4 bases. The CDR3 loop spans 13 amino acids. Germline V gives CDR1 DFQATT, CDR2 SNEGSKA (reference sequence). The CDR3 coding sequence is TGCAGTGCCGAGACAGGGGGCTCGTACGAGCAGTACTTC. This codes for CSAETGGSYEQYF.

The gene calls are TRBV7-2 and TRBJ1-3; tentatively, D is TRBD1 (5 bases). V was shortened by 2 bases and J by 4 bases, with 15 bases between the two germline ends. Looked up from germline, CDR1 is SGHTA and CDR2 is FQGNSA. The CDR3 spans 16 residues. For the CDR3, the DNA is TGTGCCAGCAGCTTAACGCCTACAGGAGGAGGAAACACCATATATTTT. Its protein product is CASSLTPTGGGNTIYF.

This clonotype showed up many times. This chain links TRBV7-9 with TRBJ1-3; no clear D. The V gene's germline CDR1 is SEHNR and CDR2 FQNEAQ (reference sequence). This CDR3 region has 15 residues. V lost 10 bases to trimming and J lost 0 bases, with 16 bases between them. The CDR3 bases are TGTGCCACCGCAACGGACGGACTCTCTGGAAACACCATATATTTT. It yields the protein CATATDGLSGNTIYF.

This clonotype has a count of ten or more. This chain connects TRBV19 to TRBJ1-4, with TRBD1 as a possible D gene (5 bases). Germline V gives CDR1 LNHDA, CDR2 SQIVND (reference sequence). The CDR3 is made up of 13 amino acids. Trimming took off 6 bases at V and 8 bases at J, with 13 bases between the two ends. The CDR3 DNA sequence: TGTGCCAGTAGAAGACAGATCCACGAAAAACTGTTTTTT. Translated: CASRRQIHEKLFF.